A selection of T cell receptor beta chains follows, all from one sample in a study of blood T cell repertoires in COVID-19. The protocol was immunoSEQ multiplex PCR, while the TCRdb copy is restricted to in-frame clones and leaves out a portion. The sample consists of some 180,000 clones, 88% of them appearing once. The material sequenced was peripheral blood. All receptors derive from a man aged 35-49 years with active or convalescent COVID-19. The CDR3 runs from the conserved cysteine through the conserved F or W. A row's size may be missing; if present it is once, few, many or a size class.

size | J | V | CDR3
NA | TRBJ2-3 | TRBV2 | CASAAGGQDTQYF
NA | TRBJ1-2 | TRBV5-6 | CASSTQPGQGMDGYTF
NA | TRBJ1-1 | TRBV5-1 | CASSLAGMDTEAFF
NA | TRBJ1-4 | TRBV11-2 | CASSSSGGRNEKLFF
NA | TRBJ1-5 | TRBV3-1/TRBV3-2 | CASSQDRGNQPQHF
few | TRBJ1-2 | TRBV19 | CASTQNLGPYGYTF
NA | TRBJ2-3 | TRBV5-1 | CASSDDGTTTDTQYF
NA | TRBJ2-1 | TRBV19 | CASRPEFYNEQFF
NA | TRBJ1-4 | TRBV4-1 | CASSQWGAEATNEKLFF
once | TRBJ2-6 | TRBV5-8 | CASSHRQGAGGANVLTF
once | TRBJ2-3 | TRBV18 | CASTRDRGTDTQYF
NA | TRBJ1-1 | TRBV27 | CASSILGTGDLEAFF
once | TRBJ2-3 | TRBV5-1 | CASSSGQGQDTQYF
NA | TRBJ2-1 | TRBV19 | CASSIETDRARRYNEQFF
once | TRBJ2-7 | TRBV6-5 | CALFSRADSYEQYF
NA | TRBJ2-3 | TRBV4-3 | CASSPDRGPGTSKLYF
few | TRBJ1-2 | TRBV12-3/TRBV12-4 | CASSPGWGYTF
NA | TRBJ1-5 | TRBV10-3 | CAISESGGNQPQHF
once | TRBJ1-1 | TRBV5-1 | CASSYLPGGRGTEAFF
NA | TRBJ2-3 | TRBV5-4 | CASADGGRDTQYF
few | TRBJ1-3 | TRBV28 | CATRTGWGSGNTIYF
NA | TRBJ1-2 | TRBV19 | CASSIDFRANYGYTF
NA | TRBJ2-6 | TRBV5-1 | CASSLEQGFTGANVLTF
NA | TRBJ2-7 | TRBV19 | CASSTVARGDYEQYF
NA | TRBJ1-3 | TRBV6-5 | CASSYLRESGNTIYF
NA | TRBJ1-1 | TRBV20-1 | CSASPRGLMNTEAFF
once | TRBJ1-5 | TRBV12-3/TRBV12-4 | CASRVTGEQPQHF
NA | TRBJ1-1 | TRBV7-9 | CASSSKDSRNTEAFF
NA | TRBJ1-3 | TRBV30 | CAWSSGGSSGNTIYF
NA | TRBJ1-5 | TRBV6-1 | CASSDGLWQANQPQHF
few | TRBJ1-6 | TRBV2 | CASSEEGAHNSPLHF
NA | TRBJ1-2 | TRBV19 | CASSIATGTQNYGYTF
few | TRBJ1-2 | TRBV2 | CASRGDRAGGYTF
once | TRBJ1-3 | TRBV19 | CASSHDLPSGVSGNTIYF
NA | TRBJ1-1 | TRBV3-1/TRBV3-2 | CASSQEYKLNTEAFF
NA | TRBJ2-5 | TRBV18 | CASSPRNSGKGETQYF
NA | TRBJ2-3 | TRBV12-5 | CASGLAGGQDTQYF
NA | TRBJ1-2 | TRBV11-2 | CATQQGLNYGYTF
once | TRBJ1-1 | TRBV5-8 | CASSLEDSSTEAFF
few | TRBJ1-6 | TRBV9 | CASSVEQHNSPLHF
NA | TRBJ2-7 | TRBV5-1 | CASSSSGTPSEQYF
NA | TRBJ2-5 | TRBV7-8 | CASSLGQQETQYF
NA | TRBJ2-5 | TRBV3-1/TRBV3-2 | CASSHRQGIIETQYF
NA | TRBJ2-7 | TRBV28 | CASSLPIQGLVSEQYF
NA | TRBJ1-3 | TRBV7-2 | CASSLDGGLKGNTIYF
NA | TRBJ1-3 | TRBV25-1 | CASSARQSSGNTIYF
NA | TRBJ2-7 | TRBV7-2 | CASSLPIPGLADAEQYF
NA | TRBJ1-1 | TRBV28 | CASSPQQATAFF
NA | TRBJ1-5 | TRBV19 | CASSIDLSLNQPQHF